These 21 T cell receptor beta chains were all obtained from the same sample, sequenced in a study of blood T cell repertoires in COVID-19. Some clones are missing from TCRdb's copy, which holds only in-frame ones; the method was immunoSEQ multiplex PCR. The repertoire holds about 150,000 clones, roughly 80% seen once, with 6% in the top ten. Sequencing input: PBMCs or T cells enriched from blood (not recorded which). The receptors were sampled from a woman in her 50s who had recovered from COVID-19.

This chain joins TRBV28 and TRBJ1-1; 7 bases fit TRBD1. The ends lost 6 bases at V and 4 bases at J; junction bases unmatched: 17. Germline V gene sequence: CDR1 MDHEN, CDR2 SYDVKM. The CDR3 is 17 amino acids. CDR3 nucleotides: TGTGCCAGCAGAACCCTGGGCAGGGGGTTTTCGGGCACTGAAGCTTTCTTT. Its protein product is CASRTLGRGFSGTEAFF.

The chain carries TRBV3-1 (or the pseudogene TRBV3-2) and TRBJ2-2; TRBD1 might be the D (5 bases). Trimming removed 1 base from V and 4 bases from J, with 7 bases in between. Germline CDR1 and CDR2: LGHDT and YNNKEL (reference sequence). The CDR3 covers 14 residues. The CDR3 spells CASSQGRATGELFF. CDR3 sequence (DNA): TGTGCCAGCAGCCAAGGCAGGGCCACCGGGGAGCTGTTTTTT.

The chain carries TRBV2 and TRBJ2-7; 11 nucleotides align to TRBD2. There are 14 residues in the CDR3. J lost 3 bases, V lost 6 bases, and 4 bases had no gene match. From germline, CDR1 is SNHLY and CDR2 FYNNEI. The CDR3 here is CASRISGGVYEQYF. In DNA form, the CDR3 reads TGTGCCAGCAGAATTAGCGGGGGGGTCTACGAGCAGTACTTC.

This clone was counted once. This sequence joins TRBV5-4 and TRBJ1-2; TRBD1 matches 9 bases. Trimming took 4 bases from V and 6 from J; bases not matched to a gene: 7. The CDR3 runs 14 residues. CDR1 SGHNT and CDR2 YYREEE come from the germline V gene (reference sequence). The CDR3 loop reads CASSNQGQGDGYTF. The CDR3 bases are TGTGCCAGCAGCAACCAGGGACAGGGTGATGGCTACACCTTC.

The V and J genes are TRBV7-6 and TRBJ2-5, with TRBD1 matching 8 bases. Germline V CDR1 and CDR2: SGHVS, FNYEAQ. With 5 bases clipped from V and 4 bases from J, the junction kept 0 bases outside the gene matches. The CDR3 has 12 amino acids. The CDR3 nucleotides are TGTGCCAGCAGCGGACAGGGAGAGACCCAGTACTTC. It specifies CASSGQGETQYF.

V usage is TRBV11-3 and J usage is TRBJ1-3; D remains ambiguous. Trimming pared 2 bases from V and 2 bases from J, leaving 7 bases between. The CDR3 is made up of 14 amino acids. CDR1 and CDR2 from the germline V gene are SGHNT and YENEEA. CDR3 sequence reads: CASSLNKAGNTIYF. The DNA of the CDR3 is TGTGCCAGCAGCTTAAACAAAGCTGGAAACACCATATATTTT. The full variable domain, its missing parts supplied by reference TRBV11-3 and TRBJ1-3, is EAGVVQSPRYKIIEKKQPVAFWCNPISGHNTLYWYLQNLGQGPELLIRYENEEAVDDSQLPKDRFSAERLKGVDSTLKIQPAELGDSAVYLCASSLNKAGNTIYFGEGSWLTVV.

Remarks on this clone: Other DNA sequences in this sample translate to the same CDR3. The rearrangement uses TRBV27 and TRBJ1-5; 7 positions match TRBD1. The CDR3 loop spans 13 amino acids. The germline gives CDR1 MNHEY, CDR2 SMNVEV (reference sequence). V gave up 5 bases and J gave up 4 bases; unmatched junction bases: 2. DNA of the CDR3: TGTGCCAGCAGTCTACAGGGGAATCAGCCCCAGCATTTT. This encodes CASSLQGNQPQHF.

This clone occurred once. The V gene is TRBV13, the J gene TRBJ1-4, with 9 bases that match TRBD1. Losses at the gene ends were 1 base for V and 8 bases for J; bases not matched to a gene: 5. In germline, CDR1 is PRHDT, CDR2 FYEKMQ (reference sequence). This CDR3 has 15 amino acids. The DNA of the CDR3 is TGTGCCAGCAGCTTAGTAACAGGGGGCGAAGAAAAACTGTTTTTT. It yields the protein CASSLVTGGEEKLFF. Supplemented by reference TRBV13 and TRBJ1-4, the full variable domain reads AAGVIQSPRHLIKEKRETATLKCYPIPRHDTVYWYQQGPGQDPQFLISFYEKMQSDKGSIPDRFSAQQFSDYHSELNMSSLELGDSALYFCASSLVTGGEEKLFFGSGTQLSVL.

The chain's CDR3 is CASSRWTGADLGYTF. CDR3 DNA: TGTGCCAGTAGTCGGTGGACAGGGGCGGATTTGGGCTACACCTTC. The V call is TRBV19, the J call TRBJ1-2; 9 bases match TRBD1. The CDR3 consists of 15 residues. The germline V gene has CDR1 LNHDA and CDR2 SQIVND (reference sequence). Trimming took 5 bases from V and 8 from J; bases not matched to a gene: 12.

The V call is TRBV11-2, the J call TRBJ1-1, with D maybe TRBD1 (5 bases). The V gene lost 6 bases and the J gene lost 2 bases, with 13 bases spanning the gap. Germline CDR1 reads SGHAT; CDR2 reads FQNNGV. The CDR3 has 14 amino acids. The CDR3 spells CASRPIGVNTEAFF. The CDR3 coding sequence is TGTGCCAGCAGACCTATAGGGGTTAACACTGAAGCTTTCTTT.

This clone showed up just once. The J gene is TRBJ2-7, the V gene TRBV10-2; D ambiguous. The CDR3 length is 14 residues. Germline V gives CDR1 WSHSY, CDR2 SAAADI. Trimming left V 2 bases short and J 2 bases short, with 10 bases between. The CDR3 bases are TGCGCCAGCAGTGAGGGTGACAAAACCTACGAGCAGTACGTC. Translation gives CASSEGDKTYEQYV.

This chain joins TRBV5-1 and TRBJ1-1; TRBD1 aligns across 11 bases. The J segment lost 5 bases and the V segment lost 5 bases, leaving 5 bases of the junction unmatched. This CDR3 has 14 residues. CDR1 is SGHRS and CDR2 is YFSETQ in the germline V gene. The CDR3, as DNA: TGCGCCAGCAGGAAAGGGACAGGGGGAACTGAAGCTTTCTTT. Translated, it gives CASRKGTGGTEAFF.

This sequence joins TRBV2 and TRBJ1-1; perhaps TRBD1 as D (6 bases). Trimming removed 6 bases at V and 5 bases at J, with 10 bases between. This CDR3 has 12 amino acids. Per germline, CDR1 SNHLY and CDR2 FYNNEI. The CDR3 DNA reads as TGTGCCAGCAGGGGAACAGGGACTGAAGCTTTCTTT. This encodes CASRGTGTEAFF. The full variable domain, rest sourced from reference TRBV2 and TRBJ1-1, is EPEVTQTPSHQVTQMGQEVILRCVPISNHLYFYWYRQILGQKVEFLVSFYNNEISEKSEIFDDQFSVERPDGSNFTLKIRSTKLEDSAMYFCASRGTGTEAFFGQGTRLTVV.

This clone has only a few counts. J is TRBJ1-1 and V is TRBV7-8; D call uncertain. CDR3 length: 12 amino acids. Germline V gene lookup returns CDR1 SGHVS and CDR2 FQNEAQ. The V end lost 1 base, the J end lost 7 bases, and 7 bases lay between the germline ends. CDR3: CASSLGADEAFF. The CDR3 coding sequence is TGTGCCAGCAGCTTAGGGGCAGATGAAGCTTTCTTT.

This chain joins TRBV27 and TRBJ1-4; D remains unclear. There are 13 residues in the CDR3. Trimming stripped 2 bases from V and 8 bases from J, with 9 bases between. Germline-derived CDR1 and CDR2 are MNHEY and SMNVEV (reference sequence). CDR3 nucleotide sequence: TGTGCCAGCAGTTTAAAGGCGGGGGAAAAACTGTTTTTT. This gives the protein CASSLKAGEKLFF. Full variable domain (missing parts from reference TRBV27 and TRBJ1-4): EAQVTQNPRYLITVTGKKLTVTCSQNMNHEYMSWYRQDPGLGLRQIYYSMNVEVTDKGDVPEGYKVSRKEKRNFPLILESPSPNQTSLYFCASSLKAGEKLFFGSGTQLSVL.

The chain has TRBV28 and TRBJ1-6, with D possibly being TRBD1 (5 bases). The germline V gene encodes CDR1 MDHEN and CDR2 SYDVKM. The CDR3 sequence is 15 residues long. Trimming left V 1 base short and J 4 bases short, with 8 bases between. The CDR3 sequence is CASSLSSGYNSPLHF. The CDR3 DNA reads TGTGCCAGCAGTTTATCATCAGGGTATAATTCACCCCTCCACTTT.

The chain uses TRBV6-5 and TRBJ1-2, with 8 bases that match TRBD1. Germline V lookup: CDR1 MNHEY, CDR2 SVGAGI. The V and J ends lost 6 bases and 8 bases, in that order; junction bases with no gene match: 8. The CDR3 is 13 residues long. This CDR3 is CASRPLDRGGYTF. The CDR3 DNA sequence: TGTGCCAGCAGACCCCTCGACAGGGGCGGCTACACCTTC.

The genes are TRBV3-1 (or the pseudogene TRBV3-2) and TRBJ2-1, with D unclear. Looked up from germline, CDR1 is LGHDT and CDR2 is YNNKEL (reference sequence). The V and J ends lost 0 bases and 0 bases respectively, with 9 bases between them. The CDR3 has 16 residues. The CDR3 DNA reads TGTGCCAGCAGCCAAGATCTTTATAGCTCCTACAATGAGCAGTTCTTC. Translated: CASSQDLYSSYNEQFF.

The J gene is TRBJ2-1, the V gene TRBV25-1; 11 nucleotides line up with TRBD1. There are 15 residues in the CDR3. J was trimmed by 5 bases and V by 3 bases; bases with no gene match: 3. CDR1 MGHDK and CDR2 SYGVNS come from the germline V gene. The CDR3 sequence is CASSDPGQGDNEQFF. CDR3 nucleotides: TGTGCCAGCAGTGACCCGGGACAGGGGGACAATGAGCAGTTCTTC.

The chain links TRBV4-2 to TRBJ2-7; a possible D gene is TRBD1 (5 bases). The length of the CDR3 is 15 residues. The germline CDR1 and CDR2 sequences are LGHNA and YNFKEQ. V was clipped by 0 bases and J by 2 bases, with 11 bases between them. The CDR3 bases are TGTGCCAGCAGCCAAGATTCCGCAGGGACCTACGAGCAGTACTTC. The encoded protein is CASSQDSAGTYEQYF.

This chain links TRBV27 with TRBJ2-2; TRBD2 matches at 7 bases. Germline values: CDR1 MNHEY, CDR2 SMNVEV (reference sequence). After removal of 2 bases from V and 4 bases from J, the junction contained 4 bases not matched to a gene. There are 15 residues in the CDR3. Written as DNA, the CDR3 is TGTGCCAGCAGTTTACCCGGGGGGAGCACCGGGGAGCTGTTTTTT. It encodes CASSLPGGSTGELFF.